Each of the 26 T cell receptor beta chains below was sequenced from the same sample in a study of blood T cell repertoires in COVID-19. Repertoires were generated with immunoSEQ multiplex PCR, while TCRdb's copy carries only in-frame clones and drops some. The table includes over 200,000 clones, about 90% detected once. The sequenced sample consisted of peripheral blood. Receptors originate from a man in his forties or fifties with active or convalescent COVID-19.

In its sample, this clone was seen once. CDR3 sequence reads: CASRPLRQGASEQYF. The CDR3 DNA follows: TGTGCCAGCAGGCCTCTGAGACAGGGGGCTAGCGAGCAGTACTTC. J is TRBJ2-7 and V is TRBV28; 10 nucleotides agree with TRBD1. Trimming at V came to 6 bases and at J to 6 bases, leaving 11 bases not matched to a gene. The length of the CDR3 is 15 residues. Germline CDR1 and CDR2: MDHEN and SYDVKM.

The CDR3 loop is CASSLRGYGYTF. For the CDR3, the DNA is TGTGCCAGCAGCCTCAGGGGTTATGGCTACACCTTC. This rearrangement joins TRBV9 to TRBJ1-2, with D possibly being TRBD1 (6 bases). This CDR3 contains 12 residues. The V gene lost 4 bases and the J gene lost 5 bases, with 9 bases spanning the gap. The germline V gene encodes CDR1 SGDLS and CDR2 YYNGEE. Complete variable domain (other parts from reference TRBV9 and TRBJ1-2): DSGVTQTPKHLITATGQRVTLRCSPRSGDLSVYWYQQSLDQGLQFLIQYYNGEERAKGNILERFSAQQFPDLHSELNLSSLELGDSALYFCASSLRGYGYTFGSGTRLTVV.

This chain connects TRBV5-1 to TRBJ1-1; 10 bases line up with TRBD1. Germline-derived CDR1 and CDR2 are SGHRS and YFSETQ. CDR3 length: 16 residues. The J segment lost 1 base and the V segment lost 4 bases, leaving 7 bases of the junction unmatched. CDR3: CASSLTGGAGNTEAFF. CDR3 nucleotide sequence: TGCGCCAGCAGCCTGACAGGGGGCGCAGGGAACACTGAAGCTTTCTTT.

CDR3 nucleotide sequence: TGTGCCAGCAGTCGGGTGGAAGGGGCGGTGGACACTGAAGCTTTCTTT. It encodes CASSRVEGAVDTEAFF. V and J are TRBV28 and TRBJ1-1; TRBD1 is a possible D gene (5 bases). The CDR3 is made up of 16 amino acids. From germline, CDR1 is MDHEN and CDR2 SYDVKM. V lost 5 bases and J 3 bases, leaving 19 bases between the germline ends.

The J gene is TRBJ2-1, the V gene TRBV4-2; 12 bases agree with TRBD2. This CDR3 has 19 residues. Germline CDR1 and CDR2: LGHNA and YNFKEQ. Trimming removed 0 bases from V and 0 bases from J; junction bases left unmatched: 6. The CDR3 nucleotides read TGTGCCAGCAGCCAAGATCAACTAGCGGGGGGTAGCTCCTACAATGAGCAGTTCTTC. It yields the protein CASSQDQLAGGSSYNEQFF.

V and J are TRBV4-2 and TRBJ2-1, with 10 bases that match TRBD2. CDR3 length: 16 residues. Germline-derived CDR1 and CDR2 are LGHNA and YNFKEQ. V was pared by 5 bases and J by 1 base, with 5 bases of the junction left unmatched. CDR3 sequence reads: CASSTQRGGSYNEQFF. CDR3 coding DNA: TGTGCCAGCAGCACCCAGCGGGGGGGATCCTACAATGAGCAGTTCTTC.

The CDR3: CSVFLATNEKLFF. The CDR3 region has the DNA TGCAGCGTTTTCCTTGCAACTAATGAAAAACTGTTTTTT. The V call is TRBV29-1, the J call TRBJ1-4; D gene unclear. Germline lookup yields CDR1 SQVTM and CDR2 ANQGSEA. The germline V and J ends were trimmed by 5 bases and 0 bases, with 7 bases remaining between them. The CDR3 sequence is 13 residues long.

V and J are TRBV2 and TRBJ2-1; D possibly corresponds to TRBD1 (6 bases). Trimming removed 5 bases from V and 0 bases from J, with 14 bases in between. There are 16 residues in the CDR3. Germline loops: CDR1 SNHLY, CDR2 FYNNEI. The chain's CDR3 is CASSLTGASSYNEQFF. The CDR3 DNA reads TGTGCCAGCAGTCTGACAGGAGCTAGCTCCTACAATGAGCAGTTCTTC.

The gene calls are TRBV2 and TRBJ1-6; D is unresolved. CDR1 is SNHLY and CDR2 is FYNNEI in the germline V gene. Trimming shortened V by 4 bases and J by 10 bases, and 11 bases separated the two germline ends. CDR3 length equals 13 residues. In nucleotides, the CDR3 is TGTGCCAGCAGTGGGGCCTCAGACTCACCCCTCCACTTT. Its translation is CASSGASDSPLHF.

CDR3 amino acids: CASRNTRTGAYEQYF. The CDR3 DNA follows: TGTGCCAGCAGAAACACGAGGACAGGGGCCTACGAGCAGTACTTC. The V call is TRBV6-4, the J call TRBJ2-7; TRBD1 matches at 9 bases. The CDR3 covers 15 residues. Trimming took 6 bases from V and 2 from J; bases not matched to a gene: 8. Germline V gene lookup returns CDR1 MRHNA and CDR2 SNTAGT.

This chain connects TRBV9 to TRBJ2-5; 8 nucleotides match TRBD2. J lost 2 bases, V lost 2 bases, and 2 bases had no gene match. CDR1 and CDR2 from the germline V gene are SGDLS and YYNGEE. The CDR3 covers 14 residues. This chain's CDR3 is CASSVSGGQETQYF. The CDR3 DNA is TGTGCCAGCAGCGTGTCGGGGGGGCAAGAGACCCAGTACTTC.

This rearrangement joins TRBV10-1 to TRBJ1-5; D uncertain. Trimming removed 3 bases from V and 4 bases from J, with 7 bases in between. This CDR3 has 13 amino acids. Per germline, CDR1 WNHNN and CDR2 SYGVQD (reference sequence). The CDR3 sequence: CASSDGENQPQHF. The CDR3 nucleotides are TGCGCCAGCAGTGACGGGGAGAATCAGCCCCAGCATTTT.

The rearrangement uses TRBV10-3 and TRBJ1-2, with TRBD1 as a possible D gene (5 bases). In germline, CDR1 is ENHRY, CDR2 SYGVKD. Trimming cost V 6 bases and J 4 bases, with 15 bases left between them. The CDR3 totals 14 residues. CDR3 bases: TGTGCCATCAGCGAGGGGCAGGACACCTATGGCTACACCTTC. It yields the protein CAISEGQDTYGYTF.

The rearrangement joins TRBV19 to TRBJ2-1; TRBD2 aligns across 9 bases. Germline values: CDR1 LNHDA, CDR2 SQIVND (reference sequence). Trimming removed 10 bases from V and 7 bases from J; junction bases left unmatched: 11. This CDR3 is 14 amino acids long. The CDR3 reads CATLAGRFTNEQFF. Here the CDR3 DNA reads TGTGCCACCCTAGCGGGAAGGTTTACAAATGAGCAGTTCTTC.

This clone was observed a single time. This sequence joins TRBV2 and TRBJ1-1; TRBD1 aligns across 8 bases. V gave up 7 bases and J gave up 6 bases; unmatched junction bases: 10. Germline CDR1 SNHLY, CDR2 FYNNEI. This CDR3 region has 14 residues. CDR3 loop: CASIPRTGPPEAFF. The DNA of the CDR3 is TGTGCCAGCATTCCACGGACAGGGCCGCCTGAAGCTTTCTTT.

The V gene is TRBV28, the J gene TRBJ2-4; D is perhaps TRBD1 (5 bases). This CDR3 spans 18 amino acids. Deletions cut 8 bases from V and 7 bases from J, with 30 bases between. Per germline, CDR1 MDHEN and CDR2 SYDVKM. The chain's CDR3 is CASANLGQGRGDRNIQYF. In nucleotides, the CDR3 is TGTGCCAGCGCGAACTTGGGGCAGGGTAGAGGAGATCGGAACATTCAGTACTTC.

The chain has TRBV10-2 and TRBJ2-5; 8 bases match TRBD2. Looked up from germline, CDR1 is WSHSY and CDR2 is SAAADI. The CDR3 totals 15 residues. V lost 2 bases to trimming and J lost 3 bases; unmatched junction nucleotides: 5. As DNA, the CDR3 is TGCGCCAGCAGTGAGGAGCCCGGGGGGGAAGAGACCCAGTACTTC. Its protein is CASSEEPGGEETQYF.

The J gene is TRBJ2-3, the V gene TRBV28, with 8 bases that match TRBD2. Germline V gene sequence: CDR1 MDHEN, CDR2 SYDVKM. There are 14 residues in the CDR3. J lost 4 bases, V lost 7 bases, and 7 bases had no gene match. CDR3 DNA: TGTGCCAGCAAGAAGCGGGAGCCCCCAGATACGCAGTATTTT. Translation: CASKKREPPDTQYF.

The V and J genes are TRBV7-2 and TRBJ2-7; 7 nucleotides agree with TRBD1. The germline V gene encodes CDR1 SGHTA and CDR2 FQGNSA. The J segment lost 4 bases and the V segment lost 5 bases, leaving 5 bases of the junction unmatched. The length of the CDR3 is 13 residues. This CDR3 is CASSRDSKYEQYF. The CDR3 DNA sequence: TGTGCCAGCAGCAGGGACAGCAAGTACGAGCAGTACTTC.

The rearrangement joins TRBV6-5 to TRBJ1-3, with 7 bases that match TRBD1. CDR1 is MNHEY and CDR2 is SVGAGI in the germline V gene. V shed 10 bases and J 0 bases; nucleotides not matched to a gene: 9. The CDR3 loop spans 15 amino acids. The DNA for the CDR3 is TGTGCCACCCGTAAGGGGGCAGCCTCTGGAAACACCATATATTTT. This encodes CATRKGAASGNTIYF.

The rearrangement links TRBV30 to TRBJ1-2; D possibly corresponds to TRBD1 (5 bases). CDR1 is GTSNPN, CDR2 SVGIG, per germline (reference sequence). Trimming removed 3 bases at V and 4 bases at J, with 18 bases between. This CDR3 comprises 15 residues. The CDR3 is CAWSRGGTVGYGYTF. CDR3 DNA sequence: TGTGCCTGGAGCCGCGGGGGTACTGTGGGCTATGGCTACACCTTC.

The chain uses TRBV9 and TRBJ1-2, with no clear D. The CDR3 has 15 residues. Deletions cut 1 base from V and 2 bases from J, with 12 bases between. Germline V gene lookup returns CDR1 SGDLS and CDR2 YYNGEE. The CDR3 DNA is TGTGCCAGCAGCGTAATACGGGTTGGCAACTATGGCTACACCTTC. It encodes CASSVIRVGNYGYTF.

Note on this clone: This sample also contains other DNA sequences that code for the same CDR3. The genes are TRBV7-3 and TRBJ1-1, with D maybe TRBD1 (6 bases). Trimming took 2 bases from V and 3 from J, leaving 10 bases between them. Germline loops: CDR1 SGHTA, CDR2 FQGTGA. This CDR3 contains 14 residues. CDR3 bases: TGTGCCAGCAGCTTAGTGGCAGGGGACACTGAAGCTTTCTTT. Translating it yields CASSLVAGDTEAFF. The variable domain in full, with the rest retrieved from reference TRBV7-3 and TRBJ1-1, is GAGVSQTPSNKVTEKGKYVELRCDPISGHTALYWYRQSLGQGPEFLIYFQGTGAADDSGLPNDRFFAVRPEGSVSTLKIQRTERGDSAVYLCASSLVAGDTEAFFGQGTRLTVV.

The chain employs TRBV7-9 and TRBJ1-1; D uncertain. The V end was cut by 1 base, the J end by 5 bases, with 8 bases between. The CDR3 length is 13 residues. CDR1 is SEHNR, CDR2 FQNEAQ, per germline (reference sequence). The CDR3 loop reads CASSLVGETEAFF. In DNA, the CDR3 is TGTGCCAGCAGCTTAGTCGGGGAAACTGAAGCTTTCTTT.

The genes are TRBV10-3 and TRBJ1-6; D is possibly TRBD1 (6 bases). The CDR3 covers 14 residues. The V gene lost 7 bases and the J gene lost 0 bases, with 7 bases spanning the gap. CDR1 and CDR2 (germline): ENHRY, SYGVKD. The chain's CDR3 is CAIIQGSYNSPLHF. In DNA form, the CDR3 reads TGTGCCATCATACAGGGCTCCTATAATTCACCCCTCCACTTT.

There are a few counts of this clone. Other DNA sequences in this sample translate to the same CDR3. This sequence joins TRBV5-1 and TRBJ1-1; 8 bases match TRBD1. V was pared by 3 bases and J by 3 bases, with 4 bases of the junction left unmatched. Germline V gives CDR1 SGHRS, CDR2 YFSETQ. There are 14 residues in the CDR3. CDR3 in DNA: TGCGCCAGCAGCTCATTACAGGGGGACACTGAAGCTTTCTTT. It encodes CASSSLQGDTEAFF.